The 24 T cell receptor beta chains below all came from one sample that was sequenced in a study of blood T cells in healthy people across ages. A second PCR, run for 7 to 11 cycles, used a sample-barcoded 5' primer plus a J-beta primer mix. A single record per CDR3 protein comes from TCRdb applying MiXCR to the 5' RACE reads. The repertoire has roughly 1.9 million distinct CDR3 sequences, roughly 43% of them found once; the top ten carry approximately 22%. What was sequenced was blood. Every receptor here comes from a human donor in good health.

There are a few counts of this clonotype. J is TRBJ2-4 and V is TRBV5-1; D gene uncertain. The J call may be faulty, since TRBJ2-7 better matches the DNA end. Germline CDR1 SGHRS, CDR2 YFSETQ. This CDR3 region has 14 residues. CDR3 sequence: CASSPTTERYEQYF. CDR3 nucleotide sequence: TGCGCCAGCAGCCCCACAACCGAGAGGTACGAGCAGTACTTC.

V and J are TRBV29-1 and TRBJ2-1; D perhaps matches TRBD2 (7 bases). CDR1 is SQVTM and CDR2 is ANQGSEA in the germline V gene. V lost 6 bases, J lost 0 bases, and 9 bases lay in between. This CDR3 has 13 residues. The CDR3 here is CSVRGGSYNEQFF. The CDR3, as DNA: TGCAGCGTAAGGGGGGGCTCCTACAATGAGCAGTTCTTC.

The V and J genes are TRBV7-9 and TRBJ2-5; D unresolved. V was trimmed by 3 bases and J by 0 bases, leaving 8 bases between them. CDR1 SEHNR and CDR2 FQNEAQ come from the germline V gene (reference sequence). The CDR3 consists of 14 residues. CDR3 amino acids: CASSLTPHQETQYF. Written as DNA, the CDR3 is TGTGCCAGCAGCTTGACACCTCACCAAGAGACCCAGTACTTC.

This clonotype was detected a few times. This chain links TRBV2 with TRBJ1-1; D is undetermined. Trimming took 4 bases from V and 5 from J, leaving 8 bases between them. The CDR3 extends over 12 amino acids. Germline V lookup: CDR1 SNHLY, CDR2 FYNNEI. CDR3 sequence reads: CASSGWLTEAFF. In DNA, the CDR3 is TGTGCCAGCAGTGGTTGGCTTACTGAAGCTTTCTTT.

This clonotype occurred a few times. This chain links TRBV11-2 with TRBJ2-7; 7 nucleotides align to TRBD2. The CDR3 extends over 15 amino acids. Germline V CDR1 and CDR2: SGHAT, FQNNGV. The ends lost 1 base at V and 0 bases at J; junction bases unmatched: 3. CDR3 nucleotide sequence: TGTGCCAGCAGCTTAGGCGGACTAGTCTCCTACGAGCAGTACTTC. It specifies CASSLGGLVSYEQYF.

The chain recombines TRBV27 with TRBJ1-1, with a possible D match to TRBD1 (6 bases). The CDR3 has 14 residues. CDR1 is MNHEY, CDR2 SMNVEV, per germline (reference sequence). The ends were cut back, 7 bases at V and 3 bases at J, with 15 bases in the middle. The CDR3: CASTSSGTHTEAFF. The CDR3 DNA reads TGTGCCAGCACCTCCTCGGGGACACACACTGAAGCTTTCTTT.

This clonotype appeared a few times. The rearrangement uses TRBV5-1 and TRBJ2-2; D might be TRBD1 or TRBD2, each matching 5 bases. Trimming left V 7 bases short and J 6 bases short, with 13 bases between. Looked up from germline, CDR1 is SGHRS and CDR2 is YFSETQ. The CDR3 has 13 amino acids. The CDR3 is CASAERGPGELFF. The DNA for the CDR3 is TGCGCCAGCGCTGAACGGGGACCCGGGGAGCTGTTTTTT.

This clonotype turned up a few times. This chain's CDR3 is CASSLGVLGVSNQPQHF. In DNA form, the CDR3 reads TGTGCCAGCAGTTTAGGAGTATTGGGGGTTAGCAATCAGCCCCAGCATTTT. The chain links TRBV28 to TRBJ1-5; D may be TRBD1 (5 bases). CDR1 is MDHEN, CDR2 SYDVKM, per germline. The germline V and J ends were trimmed by 2 bases and 0 bases, with 14 bases remaining between them. CDR3 length: 17 residues.

This rearrangement joins TRBV7-2 to TRBJ2-4; D may correspond to TRBD1 or TRBD2 (5 bases each). The CDR3 sequence is 15 residues long. Per the germline V gene, CDR1 is SGHTA and CDR2 is FQGNSA. V was trimmed by 8 bases and J by 0 bases, leaving 14 bases between them. The CDR3 bases are TGTGCCAGCCGACCGCCGGGGACAGCCAAAAACATTCAGTACTTC. It translates to CASRPPGTAKNIQYF.

This clonotype was recorded a few times. The chain uses TRBV20-1 and TRBJ2-7; no firm D call. This CDR3 is 14 amino acids long. The germline V gene has CDR1 DFQATT and CDR2 SNEGSKA (reference sequence). Trimming took 6 bases from V and 3 from J, leaving 18 bases between them. In DNA, the CDR3 is TGCAGTGCCCTACCCCGACCCTTATTCTACGAGCAGTACTTC. Amino acids: CSALPRPLFYEQYF.

This clonotype has a handful of counts. The CDR3 sequence: CASSPAIGEQFF. CDR3 bases: TGTGCCAGCAGCCCCGCCATCGGTGAGCAGTTCTTC. V is TRBV6-2 or TRBV6-3 and J is TRBJ2-1, with D uncertain. Germline V gives CDR1 MNHEY, CDR2 SVGEGT. V was shortened by 6 bases and J by 9 bases, with 12 bases between the two germline ends. The CDR3 extends over 12 amino acids.

The chain carries TRBV29-1 and TRBJ2-3, with 15 bases identical to TRBD2. Germline-derived CDR1 and CDR2 are SQVTM and ANQGSEA. J was trimmed by 9 bases and V by 4 bases; bases with no gene match: 8. The CDR3 length is 15 residues. The CDR3 coding sequence is TGCAGCGTTGCCCAGGGACTAGCGGGGGGCGACACGCAGTATTTT. It encodes CSVAQGLAGGDTQYF.

This clonotype has only a few counts. The genes are TRBV2 and TRBJ1-1, with D possibly TRBD1 on 5 matching bases. This CDR3 spans 12 amino acids. V was pared by 0 bases and J by 6 bases, with 5 bases between. CDR1 and CDR2 from the germline V gene are SNHLY and FYNNEI. For the CDR3, the DNA is TGTGCCAGCAGTGAAGCGGGGGCTGAAGCTTTCTTT. Translated: CASSEAGAEAFF.

This clonotype showed up just a few times. Relative to the germline gene, one junction end is altered; a read error may explain this. The chain uses TRBV7-3 and TRBJ1-2, with 7 nucleotides matching TRBD1. Germline V CDR1 and CDR2: SGHTA, FQGTGA. CDR3 length: 13 residues. CDR3 amino acids: CASNLTSGGGYTF. CDR3 nucleotide sequence: TGTGCCAGCAACTTAACTTCAGGGGGGGGCTACACCTTC. Full variable domain (remainder filled in from reference TRBV7-3 and TRBJ1-2): GAGVSQTPSNKVTEKGKYVELRCDPISGHTALYWYRQSLGQGPEFLIYFQGTGAADDSGLPNDRFFAVRPEGSVSTLKIQRTERGDSAVYLCASNLTSGGGYTFGSGTRLTVV.

The CDR3 loop is CASSQASGGDYNEQFF. The DNA for the CDR3 is TGTGCCAGCAGCCAAGCTAGCGGGGGGGACTACAATGAGCAGTTCTTC. The V call is TRBV4-2, the J call TRBJ2-1; 12 bases map to TRBD2. J was trimmed by 3 bases and V by 1 base; bases with no gene match: 1. The CDR3 is 16 amino acids. The germline gives CDR1 LGHNA, CDR2 YNFKEQ.

This clonotype was seen more than once but under ten times. This rearrangement joins TRBV7-2 to TRBJ1-5; D ambiguous. The V gene's germline CDR1 is SGHTA and CDR2 FQGNSA. Trimming took 5 bases from V and 5 from J, leaving 13 bases between them. The CDR3 consists of 14 residues. The CDR3 sequence is CASSRVGGHQPQHF. CDR3 sequence (DNA): TGTGCCAGCAGCAGGGTAGGAGGCCATCAGCCCCAGCATTTT.

V gene TRBV13 combines with J gene TRBJ2-1; 9 bases agree with TRBD2. This CDR3 comprises 15 residues. The junction had 9 bases not matched to a gene; V was cut back by 5 bases and J by 7 bases. Germline assignment: CDR1 PRHDT and CDR2 FYEKMQ (reference sequence). CDR3 DNA sequence: TGTGCCAGCAGCATCACTAGCGGGCTAGAGAATGAGCAGTTCTTC. Residues: CASSITSGLENEQFF.

The chain joins TRBV7-3 to TRBJ2-1; TRBD1 agrees at 7 bases. Germline trimming cut 1 base from V and 9 bases from J; bases unmatched to any gene: 12. CDR3 length equals 16 residues. Germline V CDR1 and CDR2: SGHTA, FQGTGA. This CDR3 is CASSLSIRGRDSEQFF. As DNA, the CDR3 is TGTGCCAGCAGCTTAAGTATCAGGGGTCGGGACAGTGAGCAGTTCTTC.

The V call is TRBV27, the J call TRBJ2-7; D might be TRBD2 (6 bases). Germline CDR1 reads MNHEY; CDR2 reads SMNVEV (reference sequence). V was cut by 5 bases and J by 3 bases, with 23 bases left in between. This CDR3 region has 17 residues. In nucleotides, the CDR3 is TGTGCCAGCAGTCGGGCGTTGGGAGGACTCAGAGACTACGAGCAGTACTTC. Translation: CASSRALGGLRDYEQYF.

The genes are TRBV11-2 and TRBJ1-5; D possibly corresponds to TRBD1 (5 bases). CDR3 size: 14 residues. The germline V gene has CDR1 SGHAT and CDR2 FQNNGV. Trimming took off 8 bases at V and 11 bases at J, with 22 bases between the two ends. CDR3 region: CASRRVAGGKTQHF. CDR3 nucleotide sequence: TGTGCCAGCCGGAGAGTAGCGGGGGGGAAGACCCAGCATTTT.

This clonotype has only a few counts. V is TRBV5-4 and J is TRBJ2-7; 10 bases map to TRBD1. The CDR3 runs 15 residues. After removal of 3 bases from V and 3 bases from J, the junction contained 6 bases not matched to a gene. Germline assignment: CDR1 SGHNT and CDR2 YYREEE (reference sequence). This chain's CDR3 is CASSSIDRGLYEQYF. DNA of the CDR3: TGTGCCAGCAGCTCAATTGACAGGGGGCTCTACGAGCAGTACTTC.

The rearrangement uses TRBV20-1 and TRBJ1-1; D call uncertain. Germline CDR1 is DFQATT and CDR2 is SNEGSKA (reference sequence). The CDR3 loop spans 12 amino acids. Trimming removed 4 bases from V and 4 bases from J, with 10 bases in between. CDR3 region: CSATYGITEAFF. The CDR3, as DNA: TGCAGTGCTACCTACGGTATCACTGAAGCTTTCTTT.

This clonotype was found a few times. The chain carries TRBV20-1 and TRBJ2-4; 8 nucleotides match TRBD1. This CDR3 spans 11 amino acids. CDR1 and CDR2 from the germline V gene are DFQATT and SNEGSKA (reference sequence). The ends lost 5 bases at V and 15 bases at J; junction bases unmatched: 9. The chain's CDR3 is CSAGRTGLLYF. CDR3 nucleotides: TGCAGTGCTGGACGGACAGGGCTCCTGTACTTC.

In this sample, this clonotype turned up a few times. This chain links TRBV20-1 with TRBJ2-3, with D tentatively TRBD1 or TRBD2 (5 bases each). The V and J ends lost 0 bases and 5 bases respectively, with 15 bases between them. Germline lookup yields CDR1 DFQATT and CDR2 SNEGSKA (reference sequence). The CDR3 is 15 residues long. Here the CDR3 reads CSARDRGRVGDTQYF. Written as DNA, the CDR3 is TGCAGTGCTAGAGATCGGGGCAGGGTAGGAGATACGCAGTATTTT.